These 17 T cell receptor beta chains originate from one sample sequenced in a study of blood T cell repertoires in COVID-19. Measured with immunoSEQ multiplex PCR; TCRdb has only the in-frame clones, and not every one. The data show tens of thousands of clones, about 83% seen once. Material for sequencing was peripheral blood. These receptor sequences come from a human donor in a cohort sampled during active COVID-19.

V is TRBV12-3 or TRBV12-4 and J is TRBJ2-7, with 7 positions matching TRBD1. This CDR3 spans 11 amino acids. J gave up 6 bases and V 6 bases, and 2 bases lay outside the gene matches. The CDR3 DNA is TGTGCCAGCAGATACAGGGGCGAGCAGTACTTC. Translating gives CASRYRGEQYF.

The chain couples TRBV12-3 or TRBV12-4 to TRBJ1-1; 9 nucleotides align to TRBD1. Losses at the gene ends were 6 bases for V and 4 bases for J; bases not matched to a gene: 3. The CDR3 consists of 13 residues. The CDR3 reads CASSSTGGTEAFF. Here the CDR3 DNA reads TGTGCCAGCAGCTCGACAGGGGGCACTGAAGCTTTCTTT.

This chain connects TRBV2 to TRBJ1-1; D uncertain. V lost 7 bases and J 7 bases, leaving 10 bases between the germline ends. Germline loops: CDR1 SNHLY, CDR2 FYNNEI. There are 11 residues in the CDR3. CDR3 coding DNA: TGTGCCAGCATCGACACGCTTGAAGCTTTCTTT. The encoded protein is CASIDTLEAFF.

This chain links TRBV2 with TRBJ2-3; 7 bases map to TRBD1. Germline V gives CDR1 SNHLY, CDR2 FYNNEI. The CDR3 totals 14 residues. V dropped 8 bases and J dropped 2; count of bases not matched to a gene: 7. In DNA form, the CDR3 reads TGTGCCAGCCCCCAGGGGGAAACCACAGATACGCAGTATTTT. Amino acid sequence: CASPQGETTDTQYF.

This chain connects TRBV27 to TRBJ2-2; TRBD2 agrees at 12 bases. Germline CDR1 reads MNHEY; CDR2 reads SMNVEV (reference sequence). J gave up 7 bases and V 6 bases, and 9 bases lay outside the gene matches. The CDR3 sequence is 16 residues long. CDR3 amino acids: CASRRLAGGPDGELFF. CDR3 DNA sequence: TGTGCCAGCAGGCGTCTAGCGGGAGGGCCGGACGGGGAGCTGTTTTTT.

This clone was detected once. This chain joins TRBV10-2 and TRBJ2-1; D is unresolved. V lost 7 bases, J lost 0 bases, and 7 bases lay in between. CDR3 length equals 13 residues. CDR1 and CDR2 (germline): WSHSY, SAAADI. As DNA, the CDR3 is TGCGCCAGCACGGTGAGCTCCTACAATGAGCAGTTCTTC. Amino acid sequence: CASTVSSYNEQFF.

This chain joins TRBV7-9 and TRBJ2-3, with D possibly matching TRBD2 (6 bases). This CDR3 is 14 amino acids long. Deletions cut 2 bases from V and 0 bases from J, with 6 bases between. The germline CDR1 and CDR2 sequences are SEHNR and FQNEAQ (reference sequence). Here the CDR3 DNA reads TGTGCCAGCAGCTTAAGCGGGAGCACAGATACGCAGTATTTT. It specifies CASSLSGSTDTQYF.

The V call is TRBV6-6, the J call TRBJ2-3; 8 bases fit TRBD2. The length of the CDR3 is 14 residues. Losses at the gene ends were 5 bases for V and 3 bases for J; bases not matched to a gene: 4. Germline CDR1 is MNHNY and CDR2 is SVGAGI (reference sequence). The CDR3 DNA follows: TGTGCCAGCAGTCCTACTAGCGGAACAGATACGCAGTATTTT. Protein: CASSPTSGTDTQYF.

The CDR3 is CAWRPGGDTDTQYF. CDR3 sequence (DNA): TGTGCCTGGAGGCCCGGAGGGGACACAGATACGCAGTATTTT. V is TRBV30 and J is TRBJ2-3; possible D gene TRBD2, 6 bases. Germline values: CDR1 GTSNPN, CDR2 SVGIG (reference sequence). This CDR3 comprises 14 residues. V was cut by 3 bases and J by 2 bases, with 12 bases left in between.

The CDR3 bases are TGTGCCAGCAGCCCTAGGTCGGCCTACGAGCAGTACTTC. It translates to CASSPRSAYEQYF. The rearrangement joins TRBV7-9 to TRBJ2-7; D gene unclear. This CDR3 has 13 amino acids. The V gene lost 5 bases and the J gene lost 2 bases, with 10 bases spanning the gap. In germline, CDR1 is SEHNR, CDR2 FQNEAQ (reference sequence). Full variable domain (outside the CDR3, taken from reference TRBV7-9 and TRBJ2-7): DTGVSQNPRHKITKRGQNVTFRCDPISEHNRLYWYRQTLGQGPEFLTYFQNEAQLEKSRLLSDRFSAERPKGSFSTLEIQRTEQGDSAMYLCASSPRSAYEQYFGPGTRLTVT.

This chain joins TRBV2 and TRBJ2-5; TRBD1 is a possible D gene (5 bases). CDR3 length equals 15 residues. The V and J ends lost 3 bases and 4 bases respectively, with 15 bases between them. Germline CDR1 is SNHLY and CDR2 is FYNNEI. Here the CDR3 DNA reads TGTGCCAGCAGTGATGCAGGGATCGGTGGAGAGACCCAGTACTTC. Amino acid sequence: CASSDAGIGGETQYF.

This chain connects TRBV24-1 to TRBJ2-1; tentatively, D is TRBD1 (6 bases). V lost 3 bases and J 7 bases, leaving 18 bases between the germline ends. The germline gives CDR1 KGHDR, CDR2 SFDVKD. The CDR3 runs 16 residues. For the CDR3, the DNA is TGTGCCACCAGTGATCCATACCCCAGGGGTAAAAATGAGCAGTTCTTC. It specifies CATSDPYPRGKNEQFF.

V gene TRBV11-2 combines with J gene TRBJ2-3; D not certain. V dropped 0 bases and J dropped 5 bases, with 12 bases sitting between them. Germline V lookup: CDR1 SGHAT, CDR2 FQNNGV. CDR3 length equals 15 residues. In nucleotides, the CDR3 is TGTGCCAGCAGCTTAGATGGTTCCGCAGGAGATACGCAGTATTTT. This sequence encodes CASSLDGSAGDTQYF.

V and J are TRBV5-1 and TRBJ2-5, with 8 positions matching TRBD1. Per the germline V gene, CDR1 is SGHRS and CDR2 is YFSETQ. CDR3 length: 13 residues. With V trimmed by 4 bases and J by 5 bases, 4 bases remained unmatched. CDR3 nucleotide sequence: TGCGCCAGCAGCCGAGGACAGGGTGAGACCCAGTACTTC. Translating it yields CASSRGQGETQYF.

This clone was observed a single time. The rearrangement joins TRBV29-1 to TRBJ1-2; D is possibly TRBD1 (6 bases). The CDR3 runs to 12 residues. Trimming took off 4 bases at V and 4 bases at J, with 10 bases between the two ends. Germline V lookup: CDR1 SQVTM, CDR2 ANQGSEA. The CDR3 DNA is TGCAGCGTTGGAGGGGGTACCTATGGCTACACCTTC. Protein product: CSVGGGTYGYTF. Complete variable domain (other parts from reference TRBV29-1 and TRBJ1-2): SAVISQKPSRDICQRGTSLTIQCQVDSQVTMMFWYRQQPGQSLTLIATANQGSEATYESGFVIDKFPISRPNLTFSTLTVSNMSPEDSSIYLCSVGGGTYGYTFGSGTRLTVV.

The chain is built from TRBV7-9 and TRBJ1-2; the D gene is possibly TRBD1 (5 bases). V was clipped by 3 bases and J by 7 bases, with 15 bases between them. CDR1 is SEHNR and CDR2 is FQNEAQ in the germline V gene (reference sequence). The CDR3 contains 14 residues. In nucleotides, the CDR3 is TGTGCCAGCAGCTTGGGACTCGGCGGTCGTGGCTACACCTTC. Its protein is CASSLGLGGRGYTF.

The DNA for the CDR3 is TGTGCCAGCAGTTCCCCGGGTAGGAACACTGAAGCTTTCTTT. Protein: CASSSPGRNTEAFF. The rearrangement links TRBV27 to TRBJ1-1; D is uncertain. Germline CDR1 and CDR2: MNHEY and SMNVEV (reference sequence). Trimming took 4 bases from V and 1 from J, leaving 10 bases between them. The CDR3 contains 14 residues.